These T cell receptor beta chains were read from a single sample in a study of blood T cell repertoires in COVID-19. Some clones are missing from TCRdb's copy, which holds only in-frame ones; the method was immunoSEQ multiplex PCR. The sample yields about 200,000 clones, about 78% seen once. Sequencing was carried out using peripheral blood. The receptors here all came from a woman aged 70-85 years with acute or convalescent COVID-19. CDR3s include the opening cysteine and the closing phenylalanine or tryptophan. A D gene is named only where the DNA matches it firmly. Clone size, where shown, is once, few, many, or a class for clones that have expanded.

14	TRBD1	TRBV2	TRBJ1-5	NA	TGTGCCAGCAGAACTGACAGGGTAGTTCAGCCCCAGCATTTT	CASRTDRVVQPQHF
16	TRBD2	TRBV11-2	TRBJ2-7	NA	TGTGCCAGCAGCCGCTTGGGAGCGGGGGGCCTTGTCGAGCAGTACTTC	CASSRLGAGGLVEQYF
12	TRBD1	TRBV5-3	TRBJ1-2	NA	TGTGCCAGAAGTGGACAGGGCGATGGCTACACCTTC	CARSGQGDGYTF
14	TRBD1	TRBV19	TRBJ1-2	NA	TGTGCCAGTAGAGTACTGGGGACAGGGAATGGCTACACCTTC	CASRVLGTGNGYTF
14	NA	TRBV5-6	TRBJ2-5	NA	TGTGCCAGCAGTCTGGACAGTCTACAAGAGACCCAGTACTTC	CASSLDSLQETQYF
15	TRBD2	TRBV27	TRBJ2-5	NA	TGTGCCAGCAGTTTAGGACTAGCGGGAGTAGAGACCCAGTACTTC	CASSLGLAGVETQYF
15	TRBD2	TRBV19	TRBJ2-2	NA	TGTGCCAGTAGTCTCCGTAGCGGGGACACCGGGGAGCTGTTTTTT	CASSLRSGDTGELFF
14	TRBD2	TRBV3-1/TRBV3-2	TRBJ2-3	NA	TGTGCCAGCAGCCAAGGACTAGCATCTTATACGCAGTATTTT	CASSQGLASYTQYF
13	NA	TRBV5-1	TRBJ1-6	NA	TGCGCCAGCAGGAGTATAACTAATTCACCCCTCCACTTT	CASRSITNSPLHF
18	NA	TRBV18	TRBJ1-2	NA	TGTGCCAGCTCACCCATTATGTCGACAGGAGTCCTTCCCTATGGCTACACCTTC	CASSPIMSTGVLPYGYTF
14	NA	TRBV28	TRBJ1-1	few	TGTGCCAGCCGTTACATCAGGGGGAACACTGAAGCTTTCTTT	CASRYIRGNTEAFF
14	TRBD1	TRBV7-2	TRBJ1-2	once	TGTGCCAGCAGCTTAGACAGGGGGAGCGATGGCTACACCTTC	CASSLDRGSDGYTF
15	TRBD2	TRBV29-1	TRBJ2-1	NA	TGCAGCGTTGAAGGACTAGCGAGTTCCTACAATGAGCAGTTCTTC	CSVEGLASSYNEQFF